This T cell receptor (beta chain) was identified in a study of T cell changes during pregnancy in multiple sclerosis. This CDR3 has 14 amino acids. Germline V gene sequence: CDR1 MNHNS, CDR2 SASEGT. V was cut by 7 bases and J by 7 bases, with 17 bases left in between. Data came from immunoSEQ multiplex PCR; TCRdb stores just in-frame clones and leaves some out. Here the sample spans approximately 90,000 clones, approximately 90% being singletons. This TCR was sampled from a female donor with multiple sclerosis, enrolled in a pregnancy study. The source was peripheral blood, collected before pregnancy. The chain joins TRBV6-1 to TRBJ1-5, with a weak D call TRBD1 (6 bases). CDR3 in DNA: TGTGCCAGCACCCCCAGGGGAGAGGGCCAGCCCCAGCATTTT. Translating gives CASTPRGEGQPQHF.